These 18 T cell receptor beta chains originate from one sample sequenced in a study of Ad26.COV2.S vaccination and SARS-CoV-2 variants. Measured with immunoSEQ multiplex PCR; TCRdb has only the in-frame clones, and not every one. The table has some 340,000 clones, 70% to 90% seen once. Sample treatment: about 20 received Ad26.COV2.S at low or high dose, single or two shots; about 5 received placebo; per-sample allocation not given. Repertoires come from day 63 after the first vaccine or placebo injection. This material consisted of peripheral blood, taken in a trial of Ad26.COV2.S vaccine versus placebo. The receptors come from a person between 18 and 65 years old who received the Ad26.COV2.S COVID-19 vaccine or a placebo.

V and J are TRBV2 and TRBJ1-2; maybe TRBD1 (5 bases). Germline-derived CDR1 and CDR2 are SNHLY and FYNNEI. Trimming removed 9 bases from V and 0 bases from J, with 14 bases in between. The CDR3 has 14 amino acids. The CDR3 loop reads CASKRQSSNYGYTF. The CDR3 nucleotides read TGTGCCAGTAAACGACAGAGTTCTAACTATGGCTACACCTTC. Based on the CDR3 plus reference TRBV2 and TRBJ1-2, the full variable domain is EPEVTQTPSHQVTQMGQEVILRCVPISNHLYFYWYRQILGQKVEFLVSFYNNEISEKSEIFDDQFSVERPDGSNFTLKIRSTKLEDSAMYFCASKRQSSNYGYTFGSGTRLTVV.

This clone was observed once. This chain links TRBV5-1 with TRBJ1-4; weak D call: TRBD1 (6 bases). V lost 4 bases and J lost 3, with 16 bases in between. The CDR3 spans 16 residues. Germline CDR1 is SGHRS and CDR2 is YFSETQ. The DNA of the CDR3 is TGCGCCAGCAGCCGCGATCCAGGGGCCGCTAATGAAAAACTGTTTTTT. Its translation: CASSRDPGAANEKLFF.

CDR3 bases: TGTGCCAGCAGTTTAGAAAGGGGGCTGGGGACTGAAGCTTTCTTT. This sequence encodes CASSLERGLGTEAFF. This chain connects TRBV27 to TRBJ1-1; 7 nucleotides agree with TRBD1. This CDR3 is 15 amino acids long. The V and J ends lost 2 bases and 5 bases, in that order; junction bases with no gene match: 8. Per the germline V gene, CDR1 is MNHEY and CDR2 is SMNVEV (reference sequence).

This clone was observed once. The V gene is TRBV30, the J gene TRBJ2-3; 8 nucleotides agree with TRBD1. The CDR3 length is 13 residues. After removal of 3 bases from V and 3 bases from J, the junction contained 2 bases not matched to a gene. CDR1 and CDR2 (germline): GTSNPN, SVGIG (reference sequence). CDR3 in DNA: TGTGCCTGGAGGGACAGGGCAACAGATACGCAGTATTTT. Translating it yields CAWRDRATDTQYF.

V is TRBV29-1 and J is TRBJ1-1; D is unclear. The CDR3 extends over 11 amino acids. Germline CDR1 SQVTM, CDR2 ANQGSEA. Trimming took 6 bases from V and 0 from J, leaving 5 bases between them. The CDR3 loop reads CSVYMNTEAFF. Written as DNA, the CDR3 is TGCAGCGTATACATGAACACTGAAGCTTTCTTT.

V is TRBV7-9 and J is TRBJ2-2, with 10 nucleotides matching TRBD2. This CDR3 region has 14 residues. The ends lost 6 bases at V and 7 bases at J; junction bases unmatched: 5. CDR1 is SEHNR, CDR2 FQNEAQ, per germline (reference sequence). In nucleotides, the CDR3 is TGTGCCAGCAGGCCGGGACTAGCGATCGGGGAGCTGTTTTTT. Translation: CASRPGLAIGELFF. The variable domain in full, completed from reference TRBV7-9 and TRBJ2-2, reads DTGVSQNPRHKITKRGQNVTFRCDPISEHNRLYWYRQTLGQGPEFLTYFQNEAQLEKSRLLSDRFSAERPKGSFSTLEIQRTEQGDSAMYLCASRPGLAIGELFFGEGSRLTVL.

The chain uses TRBV30 and TRBJ1-1; D remains ambiguous. This CDR3 has 13 amino acids. CDR1 and CDR2 from the germline V gene are GTSNPN and SVGIG (reference sequence). The V end was cut by 0 bases, the J end by 2 bases, with 7 bases between. The chain's CDR3 is CAWSVGSNTEAFF. CDR3 nucleotides: TGTGCCTGGAGTGTGGGTAGCAACACTGAAGCTTTCTTT.

The rearrangement links TRBV6-5 to TRBJ2-2; 7 bases align to TRBD1. CDR1 is MNHEY, CDR2 SVGAGI, per germline. The CDR3 is 15 residues long. With V trimmed by 7 bases and J by 0 bases, 5 bases remained unmatched. The CDR3 nucleotides are TGTGCCAGCACGGCAGGGACAGCGAACACCGGGGAGCTGTTTTTT. Translated: CASTAGTANTGELFF.

The CDR3 spells CASSSGGISGSSYNEQFF. The CDR3 DNA follows: TGTGCCAGCAGCTCCGGGGGGATCTCCGGGAGCTCCTACAATGAGCAGTTCTTC. This rearrangement joins TRBV7-3 to TRBJ2-1, with 7 bases fitting TRBD2. The CDR3 spans 18 residues. Per the germline V gene, CDR1 is SGHTA and CDR2 is FQGTGA. V was pared by 4 bases and J by 0 bases, with 12 bases of the junction left unmatched.

The V call is TRBV6-6, the J call TRBJ1-6; weak D call: TRBD1 (5 bases). The germline V and J ends were trimmed by 6 bases and 7 bases, with 13 bases remaining between them. Germline V CDR1 and CDR2: MNHNY, SVGAGI (reference sequence). The CDR3 loop spans 14 amino acids. The CDR3 sequence: CASSFGAKNSPLHF. CDR3 sequence (DNA): TGTGCCAGCAGCTTCGGGGCCAAAAATTCACCCCTCCACTTT.

The chain recombines TRBV6-1 with TRBJ1-2; perhaps TRBD1 as D (6 bases). This CDR3 region has 15 residues. V lost 3 bases, J lost 0 bases, and 11 bases lay in between. CDR1 is MNHNS, CDR2 SASEGT, per germline. Written as DNA, the CDR3 is TGTGCCAGCAGTGAGCTGGGACACCCTAACTATGGCTACACCTTC. As protein: CASSELGHPNYGYTF.

The V and J genes are TRBV25-1 and TRBJ2-5; D may be TRBD1 or TRBD2 (5 bases each). Trimming pared 4 bases from V and 10 bases from J, leaving 19 bases between. The germline V gene encodes CDR1 MGHDK and CDR2 SYGVNS. The CDR3 length is 14 residues. CDR3 DNA sequence: TGTGCCAGCAGTGGCCGGGACGCCCTGAGTGTCCAGTACTTC. Translated, it gives CASSGRDALSVQYF. The full variable domain, rest sourced from reference TRBV25-1 and TRBJ2-5, is EADIYQTPRYLVIGTGKKITLECSQTMGHDKMYWYQQDPGMELHLIHYSYGVNSTEKGDLSSESTVSRIRTEHFPLTLESARPSHTSQYLCASSGRDALSVQYFGPGTRLLVL.

The CDR3 loop is CASRTGPWGYTF. CDR3 nucleotides: TGTGCCAGCAGAACTGGTCCTTGGGGCTACACCTTC. The V and J genes are TRBV6-5 and TRBJ1-2; D ambiguous. In germline, CDR1 is MNHEY, CDR2 SVGAGI. V gave up 6 bases and J gave up 8 bases, with 13 bases separating them. The CDR3 loop spans 12 amino acids.

V is TRBV28 and J is TRBJ1-2, with unresolved D. V lost 7 bases to trimming and J lost 2 bases, with 8 bases between them. CDR3 length: 12 amino acids. Germline-derived CDR1 and CDR2 are MDHEN and SYDVKM. The CDR3 region is CASTRANYGYTF. The DNA of the CDR3 is TGTGCCAGCACCCGGGCCAACTATGGCTACACCTTC.

The chain couples TRBV7-8 to TRBJ1-6, with D perhaps matching TRBD1 (6 bases). V gave up 5 bases and J gave up 10 bases, with 18 bases separating them. The germline gives CDR1 SGHVS, CDR2 FQNEAQ. The CDR3 has 15 residues. The CDR3 nucleotides are TGTGCCAGCAGCCCTCTTAGGGGGGGCGGCTCACCCCTCCACTTT. It is translated as CASSPLRGGGSPLHF.

This clone was detected many times. This chain uses TRBV9 with TRBJ2-3; the match to TRBD2 covers 10 bases. The V segment lost 2 bases and the J segment 2 bases; nucleotides outside the gene matches: 5. There are 16 residues in the CDR3. From germline, CDR1 is SGDLS and CDR2 YYNGEE. The CDR3 region is CASSVLAGVATDTQYF. CDR3 in DNA: TGTGCCAGCAGCGTGCTAGCGGGGGTTGCCACAGATACGCAGTATTTT.

V is TRBV12-3 or TRBV12-4 and J is TRBJ2-7, with D possibly being TRBD1 (5 bases). V was trimmed by 6 bases and J by 4 bases, leaving 13 bases between them. This CDR3 has 13 amino acids. The CDR3 protein is CASRVTDSYEQYF. The CDR3, as DNA: TGTGCCAGCAGAGTTACCGACAGTTACGAGCAGTACTTC.

The CDR3 DNA reads TGTGCCACTCTAACCAACGCGGGGTCCGGGGAGACCCAGTACTTC. Protein: CATLTNAGSGETQYF. V usage is TRBV5-4 and J usage is TRBJ2-5; D might be TRBD2 (6 bases). The CDR3 contains 15 residues. V was cut by 9 bases and J by 5 bases, with 23 bases left in between. Per germline, CDR1 SGHNT and CDR2 YYREEE (reference sequence).